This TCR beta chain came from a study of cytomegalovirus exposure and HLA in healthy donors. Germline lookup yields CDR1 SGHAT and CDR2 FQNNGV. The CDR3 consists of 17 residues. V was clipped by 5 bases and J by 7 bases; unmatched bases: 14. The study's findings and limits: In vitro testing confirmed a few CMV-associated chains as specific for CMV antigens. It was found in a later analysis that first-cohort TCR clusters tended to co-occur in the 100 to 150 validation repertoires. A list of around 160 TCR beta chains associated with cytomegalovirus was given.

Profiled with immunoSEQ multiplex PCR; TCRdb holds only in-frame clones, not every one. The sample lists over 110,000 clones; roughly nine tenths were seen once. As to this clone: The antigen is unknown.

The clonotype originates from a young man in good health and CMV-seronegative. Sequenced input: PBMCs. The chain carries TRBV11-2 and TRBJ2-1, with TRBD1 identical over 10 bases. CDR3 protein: CASSHRRRTGGLNEQFF. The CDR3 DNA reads TGTGCCAGCAGCCACAGGCGACGGACAGGGGGTTTGAATGAGCAGTTCTTC.